Following are 4 T cell receptor beta chains from one sample sequenced in a study of regulatory T cells in long-lasting Graves disease. The time point: newly diagnosed GD, antithyroid drugs for less than 3 months. PBMCs were the source of the RNA used for TCR sequencing. To make TCR beta libraries, researchers used iRepertoire HTBI primers and Arm-PCR of CDR3 regions. TCRdb called the multiplex PCR reads again in MiXCR, with one record for every CDR3 protein. The table shows 440,000 or so distinct CDR3 sequences, with about 15% occurring only once. These data were also reused for a study on T cells in Graves' hyperthyroidism and ophthalmopathy.

The sequencing used peripheral blood mononuclear cells (PBMCs), collected at new diagnosis, from a patient treated with antithyroid drugs. The receptor source for this set is a woman in her twenties or thirties with Graves disease.

This chain uses TRBV29-1 with TRBJ2-1, with 11 bases that match TRBD2. This CDR3 spans 13 amino acids. The V and J ends lost 4 bases and 8 bases, in that order; junction bases with no gene match: 4. Per the germline V gene, CDR1 is SQVTM and CDR2 is ANQGSEA. The CDR3 here is CSVGPGLADEQFF. In DNA form, the CDR3 reads TGCAGCGTTGGGCCGGGACTAGCGGATGAGCAGTTCTTC.

This clonotype was detected many times. This chain uses TRBV11-2 with TRBJ1-6; no clear D gene. This CDR3 is 14 amino acids long. V was cut by 1 base and J by 7 bases, with 8 bases left in between. The germline V gene encodes CDR1 SGHAT and CDR2 FQNNGV. The CDR3 sequence: CASSLVQSNSPLHF. CDR3 nucleotide sequence: TGTGCCAGCAGCTTAGTACAGAGCAATTCACCCCTCCACTTT.

This clonotype was detected only a few times. The chain employs TRBV6-1 and TRBJ2-5; D ambiguous. V lost 10 bases, J lost 2 bases, and 14 bases lay in between. In germline, CDR1 is MNHNS, CDR2 SASEGT. The CDR3 extends over 13 amino acids. CDR3 nucleotides: TGTGCCATCCTACTGAACCTGCAAGAGACCCAGTACTTC. This codes for CAILLNLQETQYF.

The chain employs TRBV19 and TRBJ2-3; no firm D call. This CDR3 contains 17 residues. Germline CDR1 reads LNHDA; CDR2 reads SQIVND (reference sequence). V gave up 7 bases and J gave up 0 bases, with 20 bases separating them. The CDR3 DNA is TGTGCCAGTACCCCTGGACGCAAGGTGGGGAGCACAGATACGCAGTATTTT. The encoded protein is CASTPGRKVGSTDTQYF.